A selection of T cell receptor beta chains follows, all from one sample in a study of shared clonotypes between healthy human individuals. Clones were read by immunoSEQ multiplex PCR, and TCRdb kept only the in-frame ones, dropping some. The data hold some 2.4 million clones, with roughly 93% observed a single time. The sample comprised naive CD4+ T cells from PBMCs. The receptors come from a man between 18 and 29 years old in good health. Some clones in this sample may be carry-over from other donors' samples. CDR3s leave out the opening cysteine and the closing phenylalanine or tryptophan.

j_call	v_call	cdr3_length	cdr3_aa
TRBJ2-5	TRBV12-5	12	ASGLSSTGGTQY
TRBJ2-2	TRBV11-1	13	ASSLALNPTGELF
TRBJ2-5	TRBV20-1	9	SAREQETQY
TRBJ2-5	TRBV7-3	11	ASSLGAGETQY
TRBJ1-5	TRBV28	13	ASRRAGEGNQPQH
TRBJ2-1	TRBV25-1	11	ASGDRAENEQF
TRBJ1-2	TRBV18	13	ASSPPSAGGYGYT
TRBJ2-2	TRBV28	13	ASSLSPPNTGELF
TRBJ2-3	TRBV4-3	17	ASSQVALAGGLSTDTQY
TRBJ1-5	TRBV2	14	ASLGTVGISNQPQH
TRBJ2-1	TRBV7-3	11	ASSLLWSNEQF
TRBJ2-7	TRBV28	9	ASSYSYEQY
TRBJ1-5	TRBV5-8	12	ASSLLNSNQPQH
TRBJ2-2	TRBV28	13	ASSSSAGNTGELF